Presented here are 32 T cell receptor beta chains from one specimen sequenced in a study of cytomegalovirus exposure and HLA in healthy donors (TCRdb year 2017). Library preparation was by the immunoSEQ multiplex PCR assay. For the multiplex PCR, a mixture combining 60 forward primers for TCR Vbeta segments and 13 reverse primers for TCR Jbeta segments was used. TCRdb re-hosts the immuneACCESS table, in-frame sequences only. Its copies lack some clones; in the studies checked, an unresolved V gene accounts for under half of them, and the cause for the rest is not known. In all, the sample holds approximately 180,000 clones, and over 75% of those were seen once. Of the sample, almost 6.5% falls within the top ten clones. Sequencing was carried out using PBMCs. These receptor sequences come from a man aged 40-50 years in good health and CMV-seropositive.

This chain joins TRBV7-9 and TRBJ1-2; 7 bases fit TRBD1. This CDR3 region has 14 residues. After removal of 6 bases from V and 4 bases from J, the junction contained 8 bases not matched to a gene. Germline V gene sequence: CDR1 SEHNR, CDR2 FQNEAQ (reference sequence). The CDR3 nucleotides are TGTGCCAGCAGTCGACAGGGAATCCTCTATGGCTACACCTTC. Translation gives CASSRQGILYGYTF.

This rearrangement joins TRBV6-1 to TRBJ1-5; D call uncertain. With 4 bases removed from V and 9 bases from J, the gap between germline ends came to 13 bases. Looked up from germline, CDR1 is MNHNS and CDR2 is SASEGT. This CDR3 is 13 amino acids long. CDR3 sequence reads: CASSATYEGPQHF. CDR3 nucleotides: TGTGCCAGCAGTGCGACTTATGAAGGGCCCCAGCATTTT.

The chain links TRBV5-1 to TRBJ2-7; 11 nucleotides agree with TRBD1. Trimming at V came to 4 bases and at J to 0 bases, leaving 3 bases not matched to a gene. CDR1 and CDR2 from the germline V gene are SGHRS and YFSETQ. This CDR3 is 15 amino acids long. Written as DNA, the CDR3 is TGCGCCAGCAGCCCAGGACAGGGGGCCTCCTACGAGCAGTACTTC. Translation gives CASSPGQGASYEQYF.

This clone was counted once. The rearrangement links TRBV2 to TRBJ2-7; a weak D match, TRBD2 (5 bases). The germline CDR1 and CDR2 sequences are SNHLY and FYNNEI. The V gene lost 7 bases and the J gene lost 0 bases, with 7 bases spanning the gap. The CDR3 spans 12 residues. CDR3 DNA sequence: TGTGCCAGCATGAGGGACTCCTACGAGCAGTACTTC. Its protein is CASMRDSYEQYF.

Comments on this clone: The same CDR3 is also encoded by other DNA sequences in this sample. The gene calls are TRBV7-3 and TRBJ2-5; no definite D call. This CDR3 region has 13 residues. The germline V and J ends were trimmed by 2 bases and 4 bases, with 8 bases remaining between them. Germline V gene sequence: CDR1 SGHTA, CDR2 FQGTGA. This chain's CDR3 is CASSLGGGETQYF. In nucleotides, the CDR3 is TGTGCCAGCAGCTTAGGCGGCGGAGAGACCCAGTACTTC.

The V and J genes are TRBV18 and TRBJ1-2; possible D gene TRBD1, 6 bases. There are 14 residues in the CDR3. CDR1 is KGHSH and CDR2 is LQKENI in the germline V gene. Trimming removed 2 bases at V and 3 bases at J, with 10 bases between. The CDR3 sequence is CASSPGGSDYGYTF. The DNA of the CDR3 is TGTGCCAGCTCACCAGGGGGCTCAGACTATGGCTACACCTTC.

This chain links TRBV25-1 with TRBJ2-1; no reliable D call. The V gene's germline CDR1 is MGHDK and CDR2 SYGVNS. The ends were cut back, 2 bases at V and 0 bases at J, with 11 bases in the middle. The CDR3 runs 16 residues. The CDR3, as DNA: TGTGCCAGCAGTGAAGAGAGCAGGTCCTCCTACAATGAGCAGTTCTTC. Translating gives CASSEESRSSYNEQFF.

The chain joins TRBV15 to TRBJ2-5; TRBD2 matches 9 bases. Germline assignment: CDR1 LNHNV and CDR2 YYDKDF (reference sequence). The CDR3 loop spans 14 amino acids. With V trimmed by 5 bases and J by 5 bases, 6 bases remained unmatched. This chain's CDR3 is CATSRAGGTETQYF. The CDR3 DNA reads as TGTGCCACCAGCCGAGCGGGAGGTACGGAGACCCAGTACTTC.

The V gene is TRBV5-6, the J gene TRBJ2-5, with 9 bases identical to TRBD1. The CDR3 has 14 residues. Trimming removed 4 bases from V and 5 bases from J; junction bases left unmatched: 6. Germline V gene data show CDR1 as SGHDT and CDR2 as YYEEEE. Here the CDR3 DNA reads TGTGCCAGCAGCGGTACAGGGGGCAGGGAGACCCAGTACTTC. Its protein product is CASSGTGGRETQYF.

A remark on this clone: One end of the junction varies from germline; a read error may be responsible. The V gene is TRBV6-1, the J gene TRBJ2-6; TRBD1 agrees at 9 bases. The CDR3 contains 15 residues. Germline V gene lookup returns CDR1 MNHNS and CDR2 SASEGT. CDR3 DNA sequence: TGTGCCAGCAGTGGGGACAGGGCTGGGGCCAACGGCCTGACTTTC. This gives the protein CASSGDRAGANGLTF.

The rearrangement uses TRBV5-6 and TRBJ2-2; weak D call: TRBD1 (5 bases). The germline V and J ends were trimmed by 4 bases and 6 bases, with 16 bases remaining between them. Germline CDR1 reads SGHDT; CDR2 reads YYEEEE. The CDR3 sequence is 15 residues long. CDR3 sequence (DNA): TGTGCCAGCAGCCTCCTTTCAGGGTCCGCCGGGGAGCTGTTTTTT. It specifies CASSLLSGSAGELFF.

This clone was detected a few times. The V gene is TRBV6-1, the J gene TRBJ1-4; tentatively, D is TRBD1 (6 bases). CDR1 and CDR2 from the germline V gene are MNHNS and SASEGT. This CDR3 contains 15 residues. Trimming took 2 bases from V and 5 from J, leaving 12 bases between them. The chain's CDR3 is CASSESLGQNEKLFF. CDR3 nucleotides: TGTGCCAGCAGTGAAAGTTTGGGACAAAATGAAAAACTGTTTTTT.

This chain connects TRBV5-1 to TRBJ1-1, with D hard to call. Trimming stripped 4 bases from V and 0 bases from J, with 7 bases between. Germline V gene lookup returns CDR1 SGHRS and CDR2 YFSETQ. The CDR3 spans 13 residues. The CDR3: CASSQVLNTEAFF. CDR3 DNA sequence: TGCGCCAGCAGCCAGGTCCTGAACACTGAAGCTTTCTTT.

This chain connects TRBV4-2 to TRBJ1-2, with 7 bases matching TRBD1. The CDR3 sequence is 14 residues long. V shed 0 bases, J shed 4 bases, and the junction held 2 bases outside the gene matches. Germline assignment: CDR1 LGHNA and CDR2 YNFKEQ. The CDR3 loop is CASSQEGQVYGYTF. As DNA, the CDR3 is TGTGCCAGCAGCCAAGAAGGACAGGTCTATGGCTACACCTTC.

The genes are TRBV14 and TRBJ1-1; D uncertain. Trimming shortened V by 4 bases and J by 0 bases, and 6 bases separated the two germline ends. Germline V gene data show CDR1 as SGHDN and CDR2 as FVKESK. The CDR3 spans 13 residues. CDR3 nucleotide sequence: TGTGCCAGCAGCCGAGACTTGAACACTGAAGCTTTCTTT. Its protein product is CASSRDLNTEAFF.

This rearrangement joins TRBV19 to TRBJ1-2; D might be TRBD1 (5 bases). The CDR3 runs to 16 residues. Germline lookup yields CDR1 LNHDA and CDR2 SQIVND (reference sequence). The V end was cut by 2 bases, the J end by 4 bases, with 17 bases between. The CDR3 loop reads CASSIRVGANTYGYTF. CDR3 sequence (DNA): TGTGCCAGTAGTATAAGGGTAGGGGCCAACACCTATGGCTACACCTTC.

V usage is TRBV11-2 and J usage is TRBJ1-1, with 8 bases lining up with TRBD1. CDR1 is SGHAT, CDR2 FQNNGV, per germline. The CDR3 consists of 16 residues. V lost 4 bases and J lost 0; bases outside the gene matches: 7. In DNA form, the CDR3 reads TGTGCCAGCAGCTCCCGTCGGACAGGGATGAACACTGAAGCTTTCTTT. Protein sequence: CASSSRRTGMNTEAFF.

This clone came up a few times. The V gene is TRBV2, the J gene TRBJ1-4, with 8 bases aligning to TRBD1. V lost 3 bases, J lost 3 bases, and 3 bases stayed unmatched. Germline V gene sequence: CDR1 SNHLY, CDR2 FYNNEI. The CDR3 is made up of 15 amino acids. The DNA of the CDR3 is TGTGCCAGCAGTGATCAGGGGGCGCCTAATGAAAAACTGTTTTTT. Amino acids: CASSDQGAPNEKLFF.

V and J are TRBV6-5 and TRBJ2-3; possibly TRBD2 for D (5 bases). From germline, CDR1 is MNHEY and CDR2 SVGAGI. V lost 0 bases and J 4 bases, leaving 8 bases between the germline ends. This CDR3 has 14 amino acids. The CDR3 bases are TGTGCCAGCAGTTACTCAGCTAGCTCAGATACGCAGTATTTT. Translated, it gives CASSYSASSDTQYF.

The V gene is TRBV19, the J gene TRBJ1-5, with D perhaps matching TRBD1 (6 bases). The CDR3 runs 16 residues. The V end was cut by 3 bases, the J end by 4 bases, with 16 bases between. Germline CDR1 and CDR2: LNHDA and SQIVND (reference sequence). The CDR3 region is CASSMSGTGWNQPQHF. Written as DNA, the CDR3 is TGTGCCAGTAGTATGTCCGGTACAGGGTGGAATCAGCCCCAGCATTTT. Using reference TRBV19 and TRBJ1-5 for the parts outside the CDR3, the full variable domain is DGGITQSPKYLFRKEGQNVTLSCEQNLNHDAMYWYRQDPGQGLRLIYYSQIVNDFQKGDIAEGYSVSREKKESFPLTVTSAQKNPTAFYLCASSMSGTGWNQPQHFGDGTRLSIL.

This clone was found a few times. The chain combines TRBV19 with TRBJ1-3, with D possibly being TRBD1 (6 bases). This CDR3 has 14 residues. Looked up from germline, CDR1 is LNHDA and CDR2 is SQIVND (reference sequence). The V and J ends lost 7 bases and 0 bases respectively, with 10 bases between them. The CDR3 here is CASTLGGSGNTIYF. The CDR3 nucleotides are TGTGCCAGTACCCTAGGGGGCTCTGGAAACACCATATATTTT.

This clone occurred once. This chain uses TRBV7-9 with TRBJ2-3; TRBD2 matches 8 bases. CDR1 and CDR2 from the germline V gene are SEHNR and FQNEAQ (reference sequence). CDR3 size: 16 residues. V lost 5 bases to trimming and J lost 0 bases; unmatched junction nucleotides: 7. CDR3 bases: TGTGCCAGCAGCCCGGGGGGCGGGAGGAGCACAGATACGCAGTATTTT. Translation gives CASSPGGGRSTDTQYF.

The chain uses TRBV7-8 and TRBJ2-3; 12 nucleotides agree with TRBD2. The CDR3 extends over 19 amino acids. The germline V gene has CDR1 SGHVS and CDR2 FQNEAQ. The trim removed 2 bases at V and 4 bases at J, leaving 13 bases unmatched. In DNA form, the CDR3 reads TGTGCCAGCAGCTTAAGTCTTGGGACTAGCGGGTTAGAGGCAGATACGCAGTATTTT. Translation gives CASSLSLGTSGLEADTQYF.

V is TRBV14 and J is TRBJ2-2; maybe TRBD2 (6 bases). The germline gives CDR1 SGHDN, CDR2 FVKESK. The V end was cut by 6 bases, the J end by 0 bases, with 14 bases between. The CDR3 length is 16 residues. CDR3 coding DNA: TGTGCCAGCAGGAGGGGCGGGATGGCGAACACCGGGGAGCTGTTTTTT. Translating it yields CASRRGGMANTGELFF.

The rearrangement uses TRBV5-1 and TRBJ2-3; weak D call: TRBD2 (5 bases). The CDR3 loop spans 15 amino acids. The germline gives CDR1 SGHRS, CDR2 YFSETQ. Between the trimmed V and J ends, which lost 6 bases and 2 bases, there was a span of 16 bases. CDR3 DNA: TGCGCCAGCATCGAGGGCTTTATTCACACAGATACGCAGTATTTT. It translates to CASIEGFIHTDTQYF.

The chain couples TRBV4-2 to TRBJ1-6; D not certain. V was pared by 0 bases and J by 4 bases, with 10 bases between. The CDR3 contains 16 residues. Looked up from germline, CDR1 is LGHNA and CDR2 is YNFKEQ. The CDR3 DNA sequence: TGTGCCAGCAGCCAAGATTACGGGTTATATAATTCACCCCTCCACTTT. It specifies CASSQDYGLYNSPLHF.

This chain links TRBV4-2 with TRBJ2-1, with 13 bases identical to TRBD2. The CDR3 consists of 15 residues. Per the germline V gene, CDR1 is LGHNA and CDR2 is YNFKEQ. With V trimmed by 3 bases and J by 8 bases, 4 bases remained unmatched. DNA of the CDR3: TGTGCCAGCAGCCACGGACTAGCGGGAGCCCATGAGCAGTTCTTC. It translates to CASSHGLAGAHEQFF.

The V and J genes are TRBV28 and TRBJ2-7, with D possibly being TRBD2 (6 bases). The CDR3 has 15 amino acids. V lost 6 bases to trimming and J lost 2 bases, with 17 bases between them. Germline V gene lookup returns CDR1 MDHEN and CDR2 SYDVKM. The CDR3 spells CASRSRDFRPYEQYF. For the CDR3, the DNA is TGTGCCAGCAGGTCTAGGGACTTCCGCCCCTACGAGCAGTACTTC.

This clone turned up a few times. The chain has TRBV6-1 and TRBJ1-5, with 8 positions matching TRBD1. J was trimmed by 7 bases and V by 7 bases; bases with no gene match: 6. Germline V gives CDR1 MNHNS, CDR2 SASEGT. The CDR3 has 13 amino acids. Here the CDR3 reads CASMVTGGQPQHF. In DNA, the CDR3 is TGTGCCAGCATGGTAACAGGGGGGCAGCCCCAGCATTTT.

This sequence joins TRBV9 and TRBJ2-1, with 8 bases identical to TRBD2. J was trimmed by 8 bases and V by 1 base; bases with no gene match: 8. In germline, CDR1 is SGDLS, CDR2 YYNGEE. The CDR3 totals 15 residues. The CDR3 sequence is CASSVLSGSSHEQFF. The CDR3 DNA follows: TGTGCCAGCAGCGTATTAAGCGGGAGCTCCCATGAGCAGTTCTTC.

This clone was observed a handful of times. The chain employs TRBV10-3 and TRBJ2-3, with 12 bases matching TRBD2. V lost 6 bases, J lost 6 bases, and 4 bases stayed unmatched. The CDR3 length is 14 residues. Germline-derived CDR1 and CDR2 are ENHRY and SYGVKD. This CDR3 is CAISRLAGADTQYF. The CDR3 bases are TGTGCCATCAGCAGACTAGCGGGAGCTGATACGCAGTATTTT.

V gene TRBV5-4 combines with J gene TRBJ1-2; D is unclear. The germline V gene encodes CDR1 SGHNT and CDR2 YYREEE (reference sequence). Trimming left V 0 bases short and J 3 bases short, with 12 bases between. The CDR3 is made up of 15 amino acids. DNA of the CDR3: TGTGCCAGCAGCTTGGTCCCCCACGGTCACTATGGCTACACCTTC. Encoded protein: CASSLVPHGHYGYTF.